This T cell receptor (beta chain) appears in the sequencing data of a study of T cell responses to AZD1222 COVID-19 vaccine listed by TCRdb under 2021. For the study in its entirety: AZD1222 recipients whose second dose came at about 4 weeks and those whose second dose came at about 12 weeks were combined into one group, since spike-specific TCR depth and breadth did not differ between the two schedules. A total of over 230 trial participants underwent TCR sequencing, of whom some 200 had received two doses of AZD1222 and roughly 26 had received two doses of the MenACWY control vaccine. Trial participants were enrolled into age subgroups of 18-55, 56-69 and 70-plus years, which contained around 150, 28 and 57 TCR-sequenced participants, respectively.

The CDR3 regions of human TCRbeta chains were analyzed by immunosequencing. Concerning the study's data processing: Repertoire TCRs were matched against a reference library of SARS-CoV-2-specific TCRs generated with the MIRA antigen-specificity platform. Breadth meant the fraction of unique TCRs that were SARS-CoV-2-associated, whereas depth meant the fraction of total T cells that were SARS-CoV-2-associated. Using the MIRA data, each spike-specific TCR was mapped to the spike region that the TCR reacts to and placed in a CD4 or CD8 class. Log10-transformed breadth and depth values were compared by one-way ANOVA with Sidak's multiple comparisons tests. Not all clones reach the TCRdb copy of this immuneACCESS table, which keeps in-frame sequences only. Checked studies attribute under half of the gap to unresolved V genes and leave the rest unexplained. For V, J and clone size, that table is used; D and trimming come from the DNA. This sample is represented by about 160,000 clones; 90% of them were singletons. The top ten clones comprise roughly 1.6% of the sample.

What the work shows at the level of the full study, not this receptor alone: In the small 56-69-year group, the increase in depth fell short of significance, most likely because of low power. Spike-specific TCR breadth and depth rose significantly after two AZD1222 doses compared with day 0 and with MenACWY recipients. Because no day 14 peak-response samples were available, the repertoires could be characterized only after the peak T cell response. Most participants were white British and females outnumbered males, and the authors suggested that clonal diversity may have been underestimated. Epitopes outside the regions mutated in the B.1.351 and B.1.1.7 variants were reportedly recognized by nearly half of the unique spike-specific TCRs. Conclusions about previously exposed vaccinees are limited, since just a handful of AZD1222 recipients were seropositive for SARS-CoV-2 at baseline. Vaccine-associated CD4 TCRs spanned the whole spike protein, with dominant responses in regions 160-218 and 743-854.

Trimmed from V: 4 bases; trimmed from J: 11 bases; junction bases lacking a gene match: 16. Including cysteine and phenylalanine, the CDR3 has 16 amino acids. CDR3 DNA is the only sequence kept; it has 48 bases, read in frame from the first base. CDR1 and CDR2 (LNHDA, SQIVND) derive from the germline V gene (reference sequence). As to this clone: Its recognized antigen is unknown. The sample holds no much larger clone one base away, and base qualities are not on file.

Per the publication, the time point label means: baseline before first vaccination. Vaccinee samples came from UK trials COV001 and COV002, including a single-blind randomized controlled phase 2/3 trial of AZD1222 (ChAdOx1 nCoV-19) in healthy adults. For TCRbeta chain sequencing, PBMC samples from trial participants were taken at day 0 and at day 28 after the second dose. This receptor was taken from an adult in good health. The V gene is TRBV19 and the J gene is TRBJ1-5; 8 of the junction bases match TRBD1. This sample comprised peripheral blood, obtained on day 0 of AZD1222 vaccination. The CDR3 sequence is CASSTRTGSRSGAQHF. Read as DNA, the sequence is TGTGCCAGTAGTACACGGACAGGGTCTAGGTCAGGGGCCCAGCATTTT. The reference TRBV19 and TRBJ1-5 proteins fill in what lies around the CDR3, so the full variable domain reads DGGITQSPKYLFRKEGQNVTLSCEQNLNHDAMYWYRQDPGQGLRLIYYSQIVNDFQKGDIAEGYSVSREKKESFPLTVTSAQKNPTAFYLCASSTRTGSRSGAQHFGDGTRLSIL.